Following are 16 T cell receptor beta chains from one sample sequenced in a study of CD8+ T cells in alopecia areata (dated by TCRdb to between 2017 and 2018). Receptor libraries were prepared by the immunoSEQ multiplex PCR assay. To provide template for TCR sequencing, every sample had RNA extracted and reverse transcribed into cDNA. In TCRdb, the immuneACCESS table is reduced to in-frame sequences with V and J assigned. These tables do not hold every clone; where another copy was compared, an unresolved V gene accounts for under half, and the others remain unexplained. This sample gives 150,000 to 200,000 clones in total; approximately 56% of them show up just once. The ten top clones hold about 3% of the sample. The time point label for this specimen denotes: roughly 27 days on oral tofacitinib. In light of the paper, this sample's treatment or condition label describes: oral pan-JAK inhibitor, 5-10 mg twice daily.

Sequenced here: CD4+ T cells sorted from blood, sampled at week 4, from a patient treated with tofacitinib. The receptor source for this set is a human donor with alopecia areata.

This clone was counted between two and nine times. Germline is not matched at one junction end, which may reflect a read error. CDR3 in amino acids: CASSRTSNSYNEQFF. The CDR3, as DNA: TGTGCTAGCAGCCGGACTTCCAACTCCTACAATGAGCAGTTCTTC. The chain recombines TRBV7-7 with TRBJ2-1; maybe TRBD2 (5 bases). Germline CDR1 SSHAT, CDR2 FNYEAQ (reference sequence). The CDR3 contains 15 residues.

This clone was detected only once. The rearrangement uses TRBV29-1 and TRBJ2-5; 11 bases fit TRBD2. This CDR3 is 17 amino acids long. CDR1 and CDR2 from the germline V gene are SQVTM and ANQGSEA. After removal of 4 bases from V and 4 bases from J, the junction contained 14 bases not matched to a gene. CDR3 nucleotides: TGCAGCGTTGGACTTAGCGGGGGGGTCACCGTGCGAGAGACCCAGTACTTC. This translates into CSVGLSGGVTVRETQYF.

The chain uses TRBV7-9 and TRBJ2-3; possibly TRBD1 for D (6 bases). V shed 4 bases and J shed 2 bases, with 13 bases lying between them. The CDR3 has 15 amino acids. CDR1 and CDR2 from the germline V gene are SEHNR and FQNEAQ (reference sequence). The CDR3 protein is CASSSGQTLTDTQYF. As DNA, the CDR3 is TGTGCCAGCAGCTCGGGACAAACTCTCACAGATACGCAGTATTTT.

The chain carries TRBV5-1 and TRBJ2-6, with D hard to call. The ends were cut back, 2 bases at V and 1 base at J, with 7 bases in the middle. Germline CDR1 SGHRS, CDR2 YFSETQ. This CDR3 is 15 amino acids long. CDR3 in DNA: TGCGCCAGCAGCTTTCGTTTATCTGGGGCCAACGTCCTGACTTTC. It yields the protein CASSFRLSGANVLTF.

Only one count was recorded for this clone. The V call is TRBV30, the J call TRBJ1-1, with D unresolved. V lost 0 bases to trimming and J lost 8 bases, with 10 bases between them. The CDR3 totals 12 residues. The germline gives CDR1 GTSNPN, CDR2 SVGIG (reference sequence). CDR3 amino acids: CAWSVMVVEAFF. The CDR3 DNA reads as TGTGCCTGGAGTGTAATGGTTGTCGAAGCTTTCTTT.

This clone appeared a few times. The chain has TRBV4-3 and TRBJ1-3; 8 nucleotides agree with TRBD1. V was pared by 4 bases and J by 2 bases, with 7 bases of the junction left unmatched. CDR3 length: 16 amino acids. Germline values: CDR1 LGHNA, CDR2 YSLEER. The CDR3: CASSPFGQGPGNTIYF. The CDR3 bases are TGCGCCAGCAGCCCCTTTGGACAGGGACCTGGAAACACCATATATTTT.

This chain joins TRBV6-6 and TRBJ1-2, with unresolved D. Deletions cut 3 bases from V and 5 bases from J, with 19 bases between. The CDR3 spans 16 residues. The V gene's germline CDR1 is MNHNY and CDR2 SVGAGI (reference sequence). Here the CDR3 DNA reads TGTGCCAGCAGTTATGGCGCCAGCACAGCCTCATATGGCTACACCTTC. It specifies CASSYGASTASYGYTF.

This clone was counted a few times. The chain joins TRBV29-1 to TRBJ2-7; TRBD2 might be the D (5 bases). Germline assignment: CDR1 SQVTM and CDR2 ANQGSEA. This CDR3 spans 13 amino acids. Trimming stripped 5 bases from V and 2 bases from J, with 13 bases between. The CDR3 reads CSVRSGRTYEQYF. CDR3 coding DNA: TGCAGCGTTCGAAGCGGCAGAACCTACGAGCAGTACTTC.

This chain uses TRBV5-4 with TRBJ1-1; the D is unclear. Germline V lookup: CDR1 SGHNT, CDR2 YYREEE (reference sequence). Trimming stripped 0 bases from V and 6 bases from J, with 9 bases between. This CDR3 region has 13 residues. The CDR3 region has the DNA TGTGCCAGCAGCTTGGAAGGGAGCTCTGAAGCTTTCTTT. Translation: CASSLEGSSEAFF.

The chain couples TRBV7-9 to TRBJ2-2; TRBD2 might be the D (5 bases). V was shortened by 6 bases and J by 3 bases, with 11 bases between the two germline ends. There are 14 residues in the CDR3. Germline V gene sequence: CDR1 SEHNR, CDR2 FQNEAQ (reference sequence). The CDR3 region is CASRELGDTGELFF. CDR3 nucleotide sequence: TGTGCCAGCAGGGAACTAGGAGACACCGGGGAGCTGTTTTTT.

The genes are TRBV30 and TRBJ2-7; D is possibly TRBD1 or TRBD2 (5 bases each). CDR1 GTSNPN and CDR2 SVGIG come from the germline V gene (reference sequence). V lost 4 bases and J lost 6, with 16 bases in between. This CDR3 is 13 amino acids long. CDR3 amino acids: CAWKNRGVGEQYF. The DNA for the CDR3 is TGTGCCTGGAAAAACCGAGGGGTGGGCGAGCAGTACTTC.

The chain has TRBV30 and TRBJ1-5; D might be TRBD1 (5 bases). Per germline, CDR1 GTSNPN and CDR2 SVGIG (reference sequence). The CDR3 runs to 13 residues. Between the trimmed V and J ends, which lost 0 bases and 5 bases, there was a span of 8 bases. This CDR3 reads CAWSVQVYQPQHF. The CDR3 coding sequence is TGTGCCTGGAGTGTACAGGTGTATCAGCCCCAGCATTTT.

A few counts support this clone. The V call is TRBV19, the J call TRBJ1-1; tentatively, D is TRBD1 (5 bases). Looked up from germline, CDR1 is LNHDA and CDR2 is SQIVND (reference sequence). The length of the CDR3 is 14 residues. V was trimmed by 1 base and J by 6 bases, leaving 12 bases between them. CDR3 residues: CASSIGGAGAEAFF. The CDR3 DNA is TGTGCCAGTAGTATAGGCGGGGCCGGGGCTGAAGCTTTCTTT.

The V and J genes are TRBV11-2 and TRBJ1-5; the D is unclear. Trimming took off 4 bases at V and 0 bases at J, with 7 bases between the two ends. The CDR3 totals 14 residues. Germline CDR1 reads SGHAT; CDR2 reads FQNNGV. The CDR3 loop reads CASSSTSSNQPQHF. Written as DNA, the CDR3 is TGTGCCAGCAGCTCCACCAGTAGCAATCAGCCCCAGCATTTT.

This chain joins TRBV19 and TRBJ2-3; D gene uncertain. The CDR3 has 14 residues. V was pared by 6 bases and J by 3 bases, with 13 bases between. Germline loops: CDR1 LNHDA, CDR2 SQIVND (reference sequence). The DNA of the CDR3 is TGTGCCAGTAGGGACGGCCAGGCGACAGATACGCAGTATTTT. This codes for CASRDGQATDTQYF.

This sequence joins TRBV2 and TRBJ2-7; no reliable D call. Germline values: CDR1 SNHLY, CDR2 FYNNEI. This CDR3 spans 12 amino acids. Trimming pared 8 bases from V and 0 bases from J, leaving 8 bases between. DNA of the CDR3: TGTGCCAGCGGCCAAGACTCCTACGAGCAGTACTTC. Translated: CASGQDSYEQYF.